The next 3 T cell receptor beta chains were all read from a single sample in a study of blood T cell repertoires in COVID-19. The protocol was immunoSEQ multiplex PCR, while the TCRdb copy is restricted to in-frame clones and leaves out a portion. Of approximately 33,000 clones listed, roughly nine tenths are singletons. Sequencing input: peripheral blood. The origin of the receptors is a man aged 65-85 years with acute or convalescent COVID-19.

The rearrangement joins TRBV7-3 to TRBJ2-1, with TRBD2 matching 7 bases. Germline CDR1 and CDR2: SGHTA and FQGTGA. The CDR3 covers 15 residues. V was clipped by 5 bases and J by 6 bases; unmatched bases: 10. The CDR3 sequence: CASSPSAGAINEQFF. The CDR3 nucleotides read TGTGCCAGCAGCCCTTCGGCGGGAGCGATCAATGAGCAGTTCTTC.

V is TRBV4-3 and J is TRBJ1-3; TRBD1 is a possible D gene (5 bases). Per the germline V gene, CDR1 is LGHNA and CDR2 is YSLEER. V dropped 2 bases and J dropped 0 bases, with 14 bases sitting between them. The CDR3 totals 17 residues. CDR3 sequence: CASSQRWGRASGNTIYF. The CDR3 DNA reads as TGCGCCAGCAGCCAAAGGTGGGGGAGGGCCTCTGGAAACACCATATATTTT.

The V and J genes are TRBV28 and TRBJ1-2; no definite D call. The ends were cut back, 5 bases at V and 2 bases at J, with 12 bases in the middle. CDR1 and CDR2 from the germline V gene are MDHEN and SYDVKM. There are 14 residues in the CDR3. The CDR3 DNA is TGTGCCAGCAGTCCCCCACTTGTAAACTATGGCTACACCTTC. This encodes CASSPPLVNYGYTF.